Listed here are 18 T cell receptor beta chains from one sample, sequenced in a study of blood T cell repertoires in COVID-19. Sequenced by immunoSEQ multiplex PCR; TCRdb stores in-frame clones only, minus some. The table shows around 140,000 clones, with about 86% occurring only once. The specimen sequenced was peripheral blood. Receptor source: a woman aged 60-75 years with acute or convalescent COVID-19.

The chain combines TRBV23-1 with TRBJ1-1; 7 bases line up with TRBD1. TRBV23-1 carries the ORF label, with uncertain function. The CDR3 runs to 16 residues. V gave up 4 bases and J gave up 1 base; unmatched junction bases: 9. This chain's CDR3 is CASSPMDGTANTEAFF. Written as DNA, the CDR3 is TGCGCCAGCAGTCCTATGGACGGGACAGCGAACACTGAAGCTTTCTTT.

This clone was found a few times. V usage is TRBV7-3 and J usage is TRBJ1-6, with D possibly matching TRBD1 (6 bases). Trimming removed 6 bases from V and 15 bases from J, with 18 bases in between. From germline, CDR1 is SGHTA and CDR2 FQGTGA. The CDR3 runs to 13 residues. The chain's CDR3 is CASSPQGNRVLHF. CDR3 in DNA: TGTGCCAGCAGTCCTCAGGGAAACAGGGTCCTCCACTTT.

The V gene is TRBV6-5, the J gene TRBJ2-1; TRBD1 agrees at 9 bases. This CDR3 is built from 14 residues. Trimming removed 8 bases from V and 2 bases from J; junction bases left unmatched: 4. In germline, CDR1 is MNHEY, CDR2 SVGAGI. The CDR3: CASRTGDTYNEQFF. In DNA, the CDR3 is TGTGCCAGCCGGACAGGGGACACCTACAATGAGCAGTTCTTC.

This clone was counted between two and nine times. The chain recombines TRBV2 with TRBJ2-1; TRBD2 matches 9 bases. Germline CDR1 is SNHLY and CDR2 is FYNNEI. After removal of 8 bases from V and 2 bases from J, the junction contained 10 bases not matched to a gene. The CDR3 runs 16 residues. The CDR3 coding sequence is TGTGCCAGCCGCGTTAGGGTAGCGGGGGCCTACAATGAGCAGTTCTTC. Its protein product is CASRVRVAGAYNEQFF.

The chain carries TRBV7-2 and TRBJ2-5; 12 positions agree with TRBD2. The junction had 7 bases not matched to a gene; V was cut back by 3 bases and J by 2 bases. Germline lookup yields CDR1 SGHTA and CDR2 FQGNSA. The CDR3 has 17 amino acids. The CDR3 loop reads CASSLGLLAGGQETQYF. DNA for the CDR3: TGTGCCAGCAGCTTGGGGTTACTAGCGGGGGGACAAGAGACCCAGTACTTC.

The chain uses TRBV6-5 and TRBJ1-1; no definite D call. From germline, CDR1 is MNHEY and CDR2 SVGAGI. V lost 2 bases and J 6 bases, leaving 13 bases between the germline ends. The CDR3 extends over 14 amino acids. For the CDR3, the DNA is TGTGCCAGCAGTTACACCCATAAAAGAGCTGAAGCTTTCTTT. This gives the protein CASSYTHKRAEAFF.

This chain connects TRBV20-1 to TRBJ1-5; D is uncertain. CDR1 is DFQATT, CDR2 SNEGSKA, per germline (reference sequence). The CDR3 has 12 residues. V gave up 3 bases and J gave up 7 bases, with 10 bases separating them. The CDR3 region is CSASGGIQPQHF. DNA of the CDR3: TGCAGTGCTAGTGGAGGAATACAGCCCCAGCATTTT.

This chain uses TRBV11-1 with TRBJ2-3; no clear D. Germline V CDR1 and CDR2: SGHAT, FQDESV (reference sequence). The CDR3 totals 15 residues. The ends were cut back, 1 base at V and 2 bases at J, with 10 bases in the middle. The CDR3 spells CASSLVRVSTDTQYF. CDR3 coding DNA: TGTGCCAGCAGCTTAGTTCGGGTATCCACAGATACGCAGTATTTT. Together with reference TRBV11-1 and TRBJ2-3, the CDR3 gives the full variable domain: EAEVAQSPRYKITEKSQAVAFWCDPISGHATLYWYRQILGQGPELLVQFQDESVVDDSQLPKDRFSAERLKGVDSTLKIQPAELGDSAMYLCASSLVRVSTDTQYFGPGTRLTVL.

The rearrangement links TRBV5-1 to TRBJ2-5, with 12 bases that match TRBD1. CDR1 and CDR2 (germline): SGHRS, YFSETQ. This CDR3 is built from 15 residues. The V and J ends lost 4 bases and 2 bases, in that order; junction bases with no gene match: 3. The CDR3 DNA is TGCGCCAGCAGCAGGGGACAGGGGGCACAAGAGACCCAGTACTTC. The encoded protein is CASSRGQGAQETQYF.

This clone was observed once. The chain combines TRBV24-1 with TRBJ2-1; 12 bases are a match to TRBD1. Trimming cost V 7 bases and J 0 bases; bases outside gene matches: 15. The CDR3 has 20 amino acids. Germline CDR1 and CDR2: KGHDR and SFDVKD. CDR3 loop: CATSSALGTGGEGSYNEQFF. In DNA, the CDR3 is TGTGCCACCAGCTCCGCTCTCGGGACAGGGGGCGAGGGCTCCTACAATGAGCAGTTCTTC.

CDR3 region: CATSRDQGGGWTQHF. The CDR3 DNA reads as TGTGCCACCAGCAGAGACCAAGGGGGTGGATGGACCCAGCATTTT. The chain carries TRBV15 and TRBJ1-5; D is possibly TRBD1 (6 bases). Germline CDR1 LNHNV, CDR2 YYDKDF (reference sequence). V lost 0 bases, J lost 11 bases, and 17 bases lay in between. CDR3 size: 15 residues.

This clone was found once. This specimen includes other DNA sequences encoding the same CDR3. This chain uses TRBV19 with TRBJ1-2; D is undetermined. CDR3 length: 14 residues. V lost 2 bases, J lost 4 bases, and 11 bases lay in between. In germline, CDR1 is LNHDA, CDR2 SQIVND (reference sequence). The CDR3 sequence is CASSIPGLAYGYTF. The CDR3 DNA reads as TGTGCCAGTAGTATACCGGGTCTGGCCTATGGCTACACCTTC.

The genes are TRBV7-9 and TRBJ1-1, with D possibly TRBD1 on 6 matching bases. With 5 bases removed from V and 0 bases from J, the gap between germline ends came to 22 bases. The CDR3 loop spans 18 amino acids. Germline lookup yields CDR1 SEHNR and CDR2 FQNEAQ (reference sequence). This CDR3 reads CASSRWTTQRGMNTEAFF. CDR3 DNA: TGTGCCAGCAGCCGGTGGACAACCCAGAGGGGGATGAACACTGAAGCTTTCTTT.

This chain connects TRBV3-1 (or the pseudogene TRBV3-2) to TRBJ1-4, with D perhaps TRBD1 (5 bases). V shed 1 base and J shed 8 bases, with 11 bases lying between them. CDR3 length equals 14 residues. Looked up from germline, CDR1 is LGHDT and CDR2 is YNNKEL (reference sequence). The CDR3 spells CASSQVGGIEKLFF. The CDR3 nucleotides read TGTGCCAGCAGCCAAGTCGGGGGTATAGAAAAACTGTTTTTT.

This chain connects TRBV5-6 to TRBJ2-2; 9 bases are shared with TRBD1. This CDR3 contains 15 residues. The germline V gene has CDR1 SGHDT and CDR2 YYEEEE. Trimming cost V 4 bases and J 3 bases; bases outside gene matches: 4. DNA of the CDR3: TGTGCCAGCAGCCGGGGACAGGGATACACCGGGGAGCTGTTTTTT. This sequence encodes CASSRGQGYTGELFF. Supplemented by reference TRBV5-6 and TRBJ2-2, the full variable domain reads DAGVTQSPTHLIKTRGQQVTLRCSPKSGHDTVSWYQQALGQGPQFIFQYYEEEERQRGNFPDRFSGHQFPNYSSELNVNALLLGDSALYLCASSRGQGYTGELFFGEGSRLTVL.

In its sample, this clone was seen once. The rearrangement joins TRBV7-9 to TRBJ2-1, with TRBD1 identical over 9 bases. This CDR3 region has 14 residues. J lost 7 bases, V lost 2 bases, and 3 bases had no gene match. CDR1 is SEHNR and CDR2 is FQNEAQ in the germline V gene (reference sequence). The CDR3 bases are TGTGCCAGCAGCTTAATGGGACAGGGTAATGAGCAGTTCTTC. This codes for CASSLMGQGNEQFF.

The CDR3 loop is CASGGQLSGNTIYF. CDR3 sequence (DNA): TGTGCCAGCGGCGGACAGTTGTCTGGAAACACCATATATTTT. V usage is TRBV6-6 and J usage is TRBJ1-3, with a tentative D call TRBD1 (6 bases). The V gene lost 8 bases and the J gene lost 1 base, with 12 bases spanning the gap. There are 14 residues in the CDR3. Per the germline V gene, CDR1 is MNHNY and CDR2 is SVGAGI (reference sequence).

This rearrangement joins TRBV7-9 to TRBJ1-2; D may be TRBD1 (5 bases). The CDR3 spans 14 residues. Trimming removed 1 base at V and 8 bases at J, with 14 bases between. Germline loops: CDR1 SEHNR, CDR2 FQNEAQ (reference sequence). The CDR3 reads CASSLGVGTWGYTF. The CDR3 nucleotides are TGTGCCAGCAGCTTAGGGGTTGGGACTTGGGGCTACACCTTC.